The clone carrying this T cell receptor beta chain was seen a few times. The yield of each sequencing run was over 190 million TCR-beta sequences from 15-18 subjects. TCRdb reprocessed the 5' RACE reads via MiXCR and lists one record per CDR3 protein. Of over 45,000 distinct CDR3 sequences in the sample, approximately 5.8% are singletons; the top ten hold approximately 1.5%. The germline gives CDR1 MNHNY, CDR2 SVGAGI (reference sequence). The CDR3 loop spans 14 amino acids. Trimming shortened V by 6 bases and J by 0 bases, and 8 bases separated the two germline ends. The source of the sample is a study of neurological immune-mediated disorders.

The sequence came from a young woman with multiple sclerosis. Sequencing was performed on CD4+ T cells from blood. The chain combines TRBV6-6 with TRBJ2-2; weak D call: TRBD2 (5 bases). CDR3: CASSGLTNTGELFF. DNA for the CDR3: TGTGCCAGCAGCGGACTGACGAACACCGGGGAGCTGTTTTTT.